The 3 T cell receptor beta chains in this list originate from one sample, sequenced in a study of shared clonotypes between healthy human individuals. Generated by immunoSEQ multiplex PCR, the TCRdb table keeps only in-frame clones and is missing some. The sample yields 1,100,000 or so clones, around three quarters seen once. Sequenced sample: memory CD4+ T cells from PBMCs. Indicated subset: CD45RA-negative fraction. These TCRs come from a young man in good health. Some clones in this sample may be carry-over from other donors' samples.

V and J are TRBV5-1 and TRBJ2-7, with 8 bases fitting TRBD2. Trimming took 3 bases from V and 3 from J; bases not matched to a gene: 5. The germline V gene has CDR1 SGHRS and CDR2 YFSETQ. The CDR3 contains 14 residues. This CDR3 is CASSSGGTSYEQYF. CDR3 nucleotides: TGCGCCAGCAGCTCGGGGGGGACTAGCTACGAGCAGTACTTC.

Note on this clone: The junction departs from the called germline gene at one end, perhaps through a read error. This chain links TRBV7-2 with TRBJ2-3; 10 bases are a match to TRBD2. The CDR3 is made up of 12 amino acids. Germline-derived CDR1 and CDR2 are SGHTA and FQGNSA. The CDR3 bases are TGTGCCAGCAGCTTAGCCAGCGGGAGGGAGCATTTT. Encoded protein: CASSLASGREHF.

V gene TRBV7-2 combines with J gene TRBJ2-2; D is perhaps TRBD2 (6 bases). V was clipped by 0 bases and J by 5 bases, with 13 bases between them. CDR3 length: 16 residues. Germline CDR1 and CDR2: SGHTA and FQGNSA. The CDR3 region is CASSLASPSVTGELFF. The DNA for the CDR3 is TGTGCCAGCAGCTTAGCGTCCCCTAGCGTGACCGGGGAGCTGTTTTTT.